The present T cell receptor beta chain was sequenced within a study of T-cell memory formation after mild COVID-19. Study-level background: Among the donors, TCR clusters were largely specific to each donor.

TCRdb re-analysed the 5' RACE reads in MiXCR, keeping a single row per CDR3 protein. The sample includes approximately 260,000 distinct CDR3 sequences, roughly a sixth of them seen just once. Regarding the study as a whole: In second-wave clones peaking day 37, SARS-CoV-2 specificity remained unconfirmed. CD4+ clones that contracted lay mainly in CM and EM; CD8+ ones lay in EMRA. In pre-infection memory, a portion of responding clones appeared, which suggested that cross-reactive memory joined.

Remarks on this clonotype: The target antigen is unknown.

The CDR3 extends over 10 amino acids. This clonotype was obtained from a man between 18 and 35 years old who had mild COVID-19 (a few samples of this study predate the infection). Cell type and time point are not known. The specimen was PBMCs or a T cell subset sorted from them (not recorded which). V is TRBV21-1 and J is TRBJ1-1; the D call of TRBD1 is as the table states it, not checked on the DNA. TRBV21-1 is termed a pseudogene. The CDR3 coding sequence is TGTGCCAGCTTTTGGCAGGGAGCTTTCTTT. This codes for CASFWQGAFF.